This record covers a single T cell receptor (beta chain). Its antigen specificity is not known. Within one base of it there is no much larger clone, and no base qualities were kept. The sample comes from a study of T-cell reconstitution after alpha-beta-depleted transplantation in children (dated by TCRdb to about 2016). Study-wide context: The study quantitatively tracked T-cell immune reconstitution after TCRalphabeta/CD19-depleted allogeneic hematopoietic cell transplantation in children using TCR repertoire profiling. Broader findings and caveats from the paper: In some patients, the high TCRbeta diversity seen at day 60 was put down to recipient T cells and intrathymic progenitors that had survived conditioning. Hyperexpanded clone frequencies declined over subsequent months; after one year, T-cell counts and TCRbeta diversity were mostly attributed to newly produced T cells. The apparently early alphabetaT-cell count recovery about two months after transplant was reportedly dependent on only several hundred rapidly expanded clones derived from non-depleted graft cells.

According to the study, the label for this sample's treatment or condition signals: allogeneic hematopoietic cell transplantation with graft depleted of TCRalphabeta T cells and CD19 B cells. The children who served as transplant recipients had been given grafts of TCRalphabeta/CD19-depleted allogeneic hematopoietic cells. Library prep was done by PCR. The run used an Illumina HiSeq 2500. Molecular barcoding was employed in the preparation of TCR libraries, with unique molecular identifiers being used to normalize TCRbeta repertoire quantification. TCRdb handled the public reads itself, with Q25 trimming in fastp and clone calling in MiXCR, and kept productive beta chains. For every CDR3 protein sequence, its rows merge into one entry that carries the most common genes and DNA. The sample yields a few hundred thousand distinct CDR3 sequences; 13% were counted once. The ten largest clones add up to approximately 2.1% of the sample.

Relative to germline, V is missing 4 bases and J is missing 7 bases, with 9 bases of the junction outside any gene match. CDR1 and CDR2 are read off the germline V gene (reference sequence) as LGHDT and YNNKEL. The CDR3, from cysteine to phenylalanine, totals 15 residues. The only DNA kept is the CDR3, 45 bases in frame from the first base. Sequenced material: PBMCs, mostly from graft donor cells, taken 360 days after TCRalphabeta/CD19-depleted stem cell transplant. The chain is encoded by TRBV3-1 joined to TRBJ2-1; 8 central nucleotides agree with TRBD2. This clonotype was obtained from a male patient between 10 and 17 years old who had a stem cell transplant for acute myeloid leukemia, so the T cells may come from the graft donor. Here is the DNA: TGTGCCAGCAGCCCACCTTGGAGCGGGAGAAATGAGCAGTTCTTC. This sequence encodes CASSPPWSGRNEQFF.